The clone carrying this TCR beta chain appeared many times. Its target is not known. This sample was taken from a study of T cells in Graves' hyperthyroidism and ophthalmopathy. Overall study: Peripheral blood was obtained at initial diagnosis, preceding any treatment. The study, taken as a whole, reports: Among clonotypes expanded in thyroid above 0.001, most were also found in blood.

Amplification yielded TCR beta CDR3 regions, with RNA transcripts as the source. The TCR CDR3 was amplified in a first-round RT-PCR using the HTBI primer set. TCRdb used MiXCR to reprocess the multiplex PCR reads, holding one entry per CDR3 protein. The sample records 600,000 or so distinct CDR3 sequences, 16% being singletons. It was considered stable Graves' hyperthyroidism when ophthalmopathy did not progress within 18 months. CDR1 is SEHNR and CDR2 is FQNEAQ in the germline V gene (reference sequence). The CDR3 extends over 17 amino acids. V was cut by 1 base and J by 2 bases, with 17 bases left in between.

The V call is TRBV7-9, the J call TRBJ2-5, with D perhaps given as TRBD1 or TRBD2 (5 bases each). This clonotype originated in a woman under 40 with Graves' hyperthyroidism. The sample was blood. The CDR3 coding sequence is TGTGCCAGCAGCTTAGAAAGATCCCGGGACGGACAAGAGACCCAGTACTTC. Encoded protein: CASSLERSRDGQETQYF.